The following is a TCR beta chain sequence with its context. The antigen is undetermined. This specimen belongs to a study of vaccination effects on CD4 cells after COVID-19. Assay: immunoSEQ multiplex PCR; the TCRdb copy retains only in-frame clones and omits some. The table includes 40,000 to 50,000 clones, roughly 65% detected once. Ahead of sequencing, the ViraFEST assay grew antigen-specific CD4+ T cells using viral peptide pools. Cultured cells yielded isolated CD4+ T cells after 10 days. Sometime from March through December 2020, the person acquired a SARS-CoV-2 infection that PCR confirmed. Supplemented with roughly 9.6 IU/ml IL-2 and 8 to 10 ug/ml peptides, more than 1.5 million PBMC per well were kept in culture. Both day 3 and day 7 saw half the medium replaced with IL-2 medium. This CDR3 contains 12 residues. Between the trimmed V and J ends, which lost 3 bases and 9 bases, there was a span of 6 bases.

The TCR sequence derives from a human donor who had a prior SARS-CoV-2 infection. The material sequenced was CD4+ T cells from PBMCs cultured with a peptide pool, taken before COVID-19 vaccination. V and J are TRBV12-3 or TRBV12-4 and TRBJ1-6; D not certain. CDR3 sequence: CASSFLRSPLHF. CDR3 nucleotide sequence: TGTGCCAGCAGTTTCCTCCGTTCACCCCTCCACTTT.